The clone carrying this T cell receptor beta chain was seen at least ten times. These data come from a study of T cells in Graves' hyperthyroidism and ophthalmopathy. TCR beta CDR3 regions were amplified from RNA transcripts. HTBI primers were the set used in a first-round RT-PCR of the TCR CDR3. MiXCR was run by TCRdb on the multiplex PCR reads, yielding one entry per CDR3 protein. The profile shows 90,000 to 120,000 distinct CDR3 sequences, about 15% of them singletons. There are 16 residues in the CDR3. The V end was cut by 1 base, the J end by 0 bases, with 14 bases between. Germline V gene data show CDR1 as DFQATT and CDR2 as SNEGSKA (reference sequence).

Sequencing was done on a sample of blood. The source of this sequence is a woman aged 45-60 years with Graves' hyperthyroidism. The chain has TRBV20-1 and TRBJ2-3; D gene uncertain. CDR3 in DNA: TGCAGTGCTAGAGGGAAAAGAGAAGGGAGCACAGATACGCAGTATTTT. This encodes CSARGKREGSTDTQYF.